Listed below are T cell receptor beta chains from one sample, sequenced in a study of CD8+CD57+ T cells in acquired aplastic anemia. TCRdb re-called the reads through MiXCR, storing one row per CDR3 protein. The sample includes around 50,000 distinct CDR3 sequences, around 73% of them seen just once. Source material: sorted CD4+, CD8+, or CD8+CD57+ T cells (not recorded which) from PBMCs. Receptor source: a human donor in good health, serving as a control. Each CDR3 is given with its conserved first and last residue. Each record gives: V gene, clone size, D gene, J gene, CDR3 DNA, CDR3 protein. A D gene is named only where the DNA matches it firmly. Where a row states a size, it is once, few, many or the class of an expanded clone; other rows omit it.

V gene: TRBV9; clone size: NA; D gene: TRBD2; J gene: TRBJ2-3; CDR3 DNA: TGTGCCAGCAGCGCCCGGACTAGCGGGAGGGAGGGGTGGAGCACAGATACGCAGTATTTT; CDR3 protein: CASSARTSGREGWSTDTQYF
V gene: TRBV19; clone size: NA; D gene: TRBD1; J gene: TRBJ2-7; CDR3 DNA: TGTGCCAGTAGTGGGACAGGAGCTTACTACGAGCAGTACTTC; CDR3 protein: CASSGTGAYYEQYF
V gene: TRBV2; clone size: NA; D gene: TRBD2; J gene: TRBJ2-3; CDR3 DNA: TGTGCCAGCAGTGGTGACGGGGGGTTGGGGGATACGCAGTATTTT; CDR3 protein: CASSGDGGLGDTQYF
V gene: TRBV6-1; clone size: NA; D gene: TRBD2; J gene: TRBJ2-3; CDR3 DNA: TGTGCCAGCAGGAATATAGCGGGGGGCACAGATACGCAGTATTTT; CDR3 protein: CASRNIAGGTDTQYF
V gene: TRBV2; clone size: few; D gene: TRBD1; J gene: TRBJ2-7; CDR3 DNA: TGTGCCAGCAGAGGGACAGGGGGCTCCTACGAGCAGTACTTC; CDR3 protein: CASRGTGGSYEQYF
V gene: TRBV15; clone size: NA; D gene: NA; J gene: TRBJ2-7; CDR3 DNA: TGTGCCACCAGCAGCTTAGCCGGGACGGCGAACTACGGGCAGTACTTC; CDR3 protein: CATSSLAGTANYGQYF
V gene: TRBV29-1; clone size: NA; D gene: NA; J gene: TRBJ2-1; CDR3 DNA: TGCAGCGTTCTTAGGGAGGTGGGTTACAATGAGCAGTTCTTC; CDR3 protein: CSVLREVGYNEQFF
V gene: TRBV29-1; clone size: NA; D gene: TRBD1; J gene: TRBJ2-1; CDR3 DNA: TGCAGCGTTGGGACAGGGGACGGAGTCTACTATGAGCAGTTCTTC; CDR3 protein: CSVGTGDGVYYEQFF
V gene: TRBV11-2; clone size: NA; D gene: NA; J gene: TRBJ2-6; CDR3 DNA: TGTGCCAGCAGCTTAGAACACAGACAGAACACTGGGGCCAACGTCCTGACTTTC; CDR3 protein: CASSLEHRQNTGANVLTF
V gene: TRBV11-2; clone size: NA; D gene: TRBD1; J gene: TRBJ2-1; CDR3 DNA: TGTGCCAGCAGCTTAGTGGGACAGGGGAGTCAAAACGATGAGCAGTTCTTC; CDR3 protein: CASSLVGQGSQNDEQFF
V gene: TRBV24-1; clone size: NA; D gene: NA; J gene: TRBJ1-2; CDR3 DNA: TGTGCCACCAGTAATGGGGCGTGGTATGGCTACACCTTC; CDR3 protein: CATSNGAWYGYTF
V gene: TRBV7-9; clone size: NA; D gene: TRBD1; J gene: TRBJ2-7; CDR3 DNA: TGTGCCAGCAGAGGGGGCGAGAGTCCCTACGAGCAGTACTTC; CDR3 protein: CASRGGESPYEQYF
V gene: TRBV10-2; clone size: NA; D gene: NA; J gene: TRBJ1-2; CDR3 DNA: TGCGCCAGCACCGAGTGGGCAGGGTTGGGCTACACCTTC; CDR3 protein: CASTEWAGLGYTF
V gene: TRBV15; clone size: NA; D gene: TRBD2; J gene: TRBJ2-7; CDR3 DNA: TGTGCCAGCAGCGGGACTAGCTACCACGAGCAGTACTTC; CDR3 protein: CASSGTSYHEQYF
V gene: TRBV29-1; clone size: NA; D gene: TRBD1; J gene: TRBJ1-2; CDR3 DNA: TGCAGCGTTCGTGACAGGGACTATGGCTACACCTTC; CDR3 protein: CSVRDRDYGYTF
V gene: TRBV20-1; clone size: NA; D gene: NA; J gene: TRBJ1-6; CDR3 DNA: TGCAGTGCCACCTCTCCTGGGACATTCGGGGGGAATAATTCACCCCTCCACTTT; CDR3 protein: CSATSPGTFGGNNSPLHF
V gene: TRBV7-2; clone size: NA; D gene: NA; J gene: TRBJ2-5; CDR3 DNA: TGTGCCAGCAGCTTTGGACAGAAAGAGACCCAGTACTTC; CDR3 protein: CASSFGQKETQYF
V gene: TRBV7-8; clone size: few; D gene: TRBD1; J gene: TRBJ1-1; CDR3 DNA: TGTGCCAGCAGCTTAGCACCGGGACAGGGTTACACTGAAGCTTTCTTT; CDR3 protein: CASSLAPGQGYTEAFF
V gene: TRBV19; clone size: NA; D gene: NA; J gene: TRBJ2-5; CDR3 DNA: TGTGCCAGTAGTTACTGGGGGGGCGGGAGTGAGACCCAGTACTTC; CDR3 protein: CASSYWGGGSETQYF
V gene: TRBV19; clone size: few; D gene: TRBD1; J gene: TRBJ1-1; CDR3 DNA: TGTGCCAGTAGTATAGTGGGGACAGGGTATGCTGAAGCTTTCTTT; CDR3 protein: CASSIVGTGYAEAFF
V gene: TRBV24-1; clone size: NA; D gene: NA; J gene: TRBJ2-5; CDR3 DNA: TGTGCCACCAGTGAGCCTCCGGGGGAGACCCAGTACTTC; CDR3 protein: CATSEPPGETQYF
V gene: TRBV6-1; clone size: few; D gene: NA; J gene: TRBJ1-5; CDR3 DNA: TGTGCCAGCAGCACTGGAGGGGGTTTTCAGCCCCAGCATTTT; CDR3 protein: CASSTGGGFQPQHF